This T cell receptor beta chain was observed in a study of beta chain features in type 1 diabetes. Germline V CDR1 and CDR2: MNHNS, SASEGT. The CDR3 is 16 residues long. V lost 1 base and J lost 3, with 15 bases in between. A few counts support this clone. As every portion of the isolated RNA was reverse transcribed, the sequencing read expressed TCRB transcripts. Measured with immunoSEQ multiplex PCR; TCRdb has only the in-frame clones, and not every one. Of fewer than 650,000 clones in the sample, roughly a sixth are singletons; the top ten hold 0.07% to 0.095%. The chain links TRBV6-1 to TRBJ2-5; no reliable D call. The sequencing input was naive CD4+ T cells from blood. The TCR was taken from a man younger than 30 in good health. The CDR3 region has the DNA TGTGCCAGCAGTGAAGGCCCTTCCACAAGGAAAGAGACCCAGTACTTC. Translation gives CASSEGPSTRKETQYF.